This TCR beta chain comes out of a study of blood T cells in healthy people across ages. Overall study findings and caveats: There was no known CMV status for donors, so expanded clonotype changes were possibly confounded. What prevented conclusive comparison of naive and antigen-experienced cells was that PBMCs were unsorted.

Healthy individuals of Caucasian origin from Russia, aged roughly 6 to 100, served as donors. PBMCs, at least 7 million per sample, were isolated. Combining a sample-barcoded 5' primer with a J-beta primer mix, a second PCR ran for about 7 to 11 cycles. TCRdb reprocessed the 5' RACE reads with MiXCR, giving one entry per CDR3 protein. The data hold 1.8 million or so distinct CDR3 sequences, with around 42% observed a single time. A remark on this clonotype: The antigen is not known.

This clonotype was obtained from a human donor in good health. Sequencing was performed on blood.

CDR3 nucleotides: TGTGCCAGCAGACGCCTAGGCTACGAGCAGTACTTC. Its translation is CASRRLGYEQYF. This chain connects TRBV12-3 or TRBV12-4 to TRBJ2-5; D not certain. The better agreement between TRBJ2-7 and the DNA end casts doubt on the J call. This CDR3 has 12 residues.